A selection of T cell receptor beta chains follows, all from one sample in a study of shared clonotypes between healthy human individuals. Assay: immunoSEQ multiplex PCR; the TCRdb copy retains only in-frame clones and omits some. The sample consists of about 2.2 million clones, about 93% of them appearing once. Sequencing input: naive CD8+ T cells from PBMCs. Receptors were obtained from a man aged 18 to 30 in good health. Some clones in this sample may be carry-over from other donors' samples. Both conserved end residues are part of each CDR3. Each record gives: D gene, V gene, J gene, clone size, CDR3 protein, CDR3 DNA. A D gene is named only where the DNA matches it firmly. Not all rows give a size; the values are once, few, many and, for expanded clones, a class.

>-|TRBV7-8|TRBJ1-6|-
CASSLRNVNSPLHF
TGTGCCAGCAGCTTACGAAACGTAAATTCACCCCTCCACTTT
>TRBD2|TRBV9|TRBJ2-3|-
CASSVETSVIGDTQYF
TGTGCCAGCAGCGTAGAGACTAGCGTAATAGGAGATACGCAGTATTTT
>-|TRBV5-6|TRBJ2-5|-
CASSSSIKETQYF
TGTGCCAGCAGCTCTTCTATCAAAGAGACCCAGTACTTC
>-|TRBV25-1|TRBJ1-4|-
CASSERRRGNEKLFF
TGTGCCAGCAGTGAACGTCGGAGGGGAAATGAAAAACTGTTTTTT
>-|TRBV27|TRBJ1-1|few
CASSLEGVRTEAFF
TGTGCCAGCAGTTTAGAGGGGGTACGGACTGAAGCTTTCTTT
>-|TRBV9|TRBJ2-7|-
CASSLLGGGRTYEQYF
TGTGCCAGCAGCCTATTAGGGGGCGGGAGGACCTACGAGCAGTACTTC
>-|TRBV9|TRBJ2-2|-
CASSVVNGELFF
TGTGCCAGCAGCGTAGTCAACGGGGAGCTGTTTTTT
>TRBD2|TRBV4-1|TRBJ2-7|-
CASSQDWSGSYEQYF
TGCGCCAGCAGCCAAGATTGGAGCGGGAGCTACGAGCAGTACTTC
>-|TRBV6-5|TRBJ1-1|-
CASTLGMIGNTEAFF
TGTGCCAGCACCCTCGGTATGATTGGGAACACTGAAGCTTTCTTT
>TRBD1|TRBV28|TRBJ2-1|-
CASSFQQSGTGGWDEQFF
TGTGCCAGCAGTTTTCAACAATCCGGGACAGGGGGCTGGGATGAGCAGTTCTTC
>-|TRBV6-5|TRBJ2-2|-
CASSYSDYSNTGELFF
TGTGCCAGCAGTTACTCAGACTACTCTAACACCGGGGAGCTGTTTTTT
>TRBD2|TRBV27|TRBJ2-7|once
CASSLARGTILHEQYF
TGTGCCAGCAGTTTAGCCCGCGGGACTATTCTCCACGAGCAGTACTTC
>TRBD2|TRBV27|TRBJ2-1|-
CASSPSPLAGGHEQFF
TGTGCCAGCAGTCCGTCCCCCCTAGCGGGAGGACATGAGCAGTTCTTC
>-|TRBV6-5|TRBJ2-7|-
CASSYLSSYEQYF
TGTGCCAGCAGTTACCTTAGCTCCTACGAGCAGTACTTC
>-|TRBV29-1|TRBJ2-1|-
CSVEGVLGFSYNEQFF
TGCAGCGTTGAAGGCGTACTAGGGTTCTCCTACAATGAGCAGTTCTTC
>TRBD1|TRBV25-1|TRBJ1-1|-
CASSEWDRVNTEAFF
TGTGCCAGCAGTGAGTGGGACAGGGTGAACACTGAAGCTTTCTTT
>-|TRBV27|TRBJ2-5|-
CASSTRAAKRETQYF
TGTGCCAGCAGTACCAGGGCAGCCAAACGGGAGACCCAGTACTTC
>TRBD2|TRBV5-1|TRBJ2-7|-
CASSLEGGRKVEYF
TGCGCCAGCAGCTTGGAGGGCGGGAGGAAGGTGGAGTACTTC
>-|TRBV4-3|TRBJ1-1|-
CASSQDSVGKTYEAFF
TGCGCCAGCAGCCAAGATTCGGTAGGGAAAACTTATGAAGCTTTCTTT
>TRBD2|TRBV11-2|TRBJ2-7|-
CASSPRGSGHEQYF
TGTGCCAGCAGCCCTCGCGGGAGCGGCCACGAGCAGTACTTC
>-|TRBV30|TRBJ2-3|once
CAWSVGPPSTDTQYF
TGTGCCTGGAGTGTAGGCCCCCCAAGCACAGATACGCAGTATTTT
>-|TRBV4-1|TRBJ2-7|-
CASSPYGTNRYEQYF
TGCGCCAGCAGCCCCTACGGTACTAACCGCTACGAGCAGTACTTC
>-|TRBV27|TRBJ2-7|-
CASSLLAGRRAYEQYF
TGTGCCAGCAGTCTTTTGGCAGGGAGAAGAGCGTACGAGCAGTACTTC
>TRBD2|TRBV27|TRBJ2-1|-
CASTTRRLADLFYNEQFF
TGTGCCAGCACCACCCGCCGACTAGCGGATCTATTCTACAATGAGCAGTTCTTC
>TRBD2|TRBV5-1|TRBJ2-1|-
CASSLLSGRVKSYNEQFF
TGCGCCAGCAGCTTGCTTAGCGGGAGGGTCAAGTCCTACAATGAGCAGTTCTTC
>-|TRBV14|TRBJ1-2|-
CASSLGAHGYTF
TGTGCCAGCAGCCTGGGGGCTCATGGCTACACCTTC
>TRBD1|TRBV6-5|TRBJ2-1|-
CASSRDRDPLNEQFF
TGTGCCAGCAGTAGGGACAGGGACCCCCTCAATGAGCAGTTCTTC
>-|TRBV7-9|TRBJ2-2|-
CASRATNTGELFF
TGTGCCAGCAGAGCCACGAACACCGGGGAGCTGTTTTTT
>TRBD1|TRBV9|TRBJ1-2|-
CASSADRGPVYGYTF
TGTGCCAGCAGCGCGGACAGGGGGCCAGTCTATGGCTACACCTTC
>-|TRBV7-8|TRBJ1-4|-
CASSPTGKRNEKLFF
TGTGCCAGCAGCCCCACCGGGAAGAGGAATGAAAAACTGTTTTTT
>-|TRBV9|TRBJ2-2|-
CASSLSGGELFF
TGTGCCAGCAGCTTGAGCGGCGGGGAGCTGTTTTTT
>TRBD1|TRBV5-8|TRBJ1-2|-
CASSLRELQGARDGYTF
TGTGCCAGCAGCTTAAGGGAGCTTCAGGGGGCGAGAGATGGCTACACCTTC
>-|TRBV19|TRBJ2-2|once
CASSIRGAAGELFF
TGTGCCAGTAGTATTCGGGGGGCTGCCGGGGAGCTGTTTTTT
>-|TRBV6-1|TRBJ1-5|once
CASSDTSTGHF
TGTGCCAGCAGTGATACCTCAACAGGTCATTTT
>-|TRBV5-8|TRBJ2-6|-
CASLARKGQASGANVLTF
TGTGCCAGCCTGGCCCGGAAGGGACAAGCCTCTGGGGCCAACGTCCTGACTTTC
>TRBD1|TRBV6-4|TRBJ2-1|-
CASSRDRGLGNEQFF
TGTGCCAGCAGCCGGGACAGGGGGCTGGGGAATGAGCAGTTCTTC
>-|TRBV7-9|TRBJ1-4|-
CASSPTSGGLGEKLFF
TGTGCCAGCAGCCCCACATCGGGGGGGTTGGGAGAAAAACTGTTTTTT
>-|TRBV11-3|TRBJ1-2|-
CASSNKAELGNYGYTF
TGTGCCAGCTCCAACAAGGCCGAATTGGGTAACTATGGCTACACCTTC
>-|TRBV6-1|TRBJ1-4|-
CASSDVSANEKLFF
TGTGCCAGCAGCGACGTGTCAGCTAATGAAAAACTGTTTTTT
>-|TRBV7-9|TRBJ1-5|once
CASSPGEDNQPQHF
TGTGCCAGCAGCCCTGGGGAGGACAATCAGCCCCAGCATTTT
>-|TRBV6-5|TRBJ2-5|-
CASSGSYQETQYF
TGTGCCAGTAGCGGTTCATACCAAGAGACCCAGTACTTC
>-|TRBV13|TRBJ1-2|-
CASIAGWMDYTF
TGTGCCAGCATCGCAGGTTGGATGGACTACACCTTC
>TRBD1|TRBV6-6|TRBJ1-1|-
CASSYTGENTEAFF
TGTGCCAGCAGTTACACAGGGGAGAACACTGAAGCTTTCTTT
>-|TRBV7-9|TRBJ2-1|-
CASSLVASGNEQFF
TGTGCCAGCAGCTTAGTGGCTTCCGGGAATGAGCAGTTCTTC
>-|TRBV7-9|TRBJ1-2|once
CASSSTRTYGYTF
TGTGCCAGCAGCTCAACCAGGACGTATGGCTACACCTTC
>-|TRBV27|TRBJ2-3|-
CASSSRPAGADTQYF
TGTGCCAGCAGCTCTCGACCCGCCGGGGCAGATACGCAGTATTTT
>TRBD1|TRBV28|TRBJ2-7|-
CASSDGQGAYEQYF
TGTGCCAGCAGCGACGGACAGGGGGCCTACGAGCAGTACTTC
>-|TRBV4-1|TRBJ1-6|-
CASSPAVGRSQAPLHF
TGCGCCAGCAGCCCTGCGGTGGGCAGAAGTCAGGCACCCCTCCACTTT
>-|TRBV5-1|TRBJ1-1|once
CASSLEVRASGTEAFF
TGCGCCAGCAGCTTGGAGGTGAGGGCCAGTGGCACTGAAGCTTTCTTT
>-|TRBV11-3|TRBJ1-1|-
CASSLPDREQMNTEAFF
TGTGCCAGCAGCCTCCCAGATCGGGAACAGATGAACACTGAAGCTTTCTTT
>TRBD1|TRBV4-3|TRBJ2-7|-
CASSQGTGPNYEQYF
TGCGCCAGCAGCCAGGGGACAGGACCCAACTACGAGCAGTACTTC
>-|TRBV27|TRBJ1-1|-
CASSLSGAGAFF
TGTGCCAGCAGTTTATCGGGGGCTGGAGCTTTCTTT
>-|TRBV7-9|TRBJ2-1|-
CASSVGSGTSYNEQFF
TGTGCCAGTTCCGTCGGAAGCGGAACCTCCTACAATGAGCAGTTCTTC
>-|TRBV7-9|TRBJ1-2|-
CASSLDPVPIGGYTF
TGTGCCAGCAGCTTAGATCCCGTGCCTATAGGAGGCTACACCTTC
>-|TRBV4-2|TRBJ2-7|-
CASSQGDWTPYEQYF
TGTGCCAGCAGCCAAGGTGACTGGACTCCCTACGAGCAGTACTTC